This TCR beta chain was observed in a study of shared clonotypes between healthy human individuals. All donors qualified as healthy HIV-negative adults and had experienced no recent acute infections or vaccinations. TCRdb keeps only in-frame clones here, not all; method: immunoSEQ multiplex PCR. The data show about 2.3 million clones, more than 80% seen once. The CDR3 runs to 15 residues. From germline, CDR1 is KGHSH and CDR2 LQKENI. V lost 5 bases and J lost 5; bases outside the gene matches: 3. This clonotype was obtained from a man younger than 35 in good health. Some clones in this sample may be carry-over from other donors' samples. J is TRBJ2-2 and V is TRBV18; 12 bases line up with TRBD1. The specimen was naive CD4+ T cells from PBMCs. Stated subset: CD45RA+ positively selected. The CDR3 DNA follows: TGTGCCAGCTCAACGGGACAGGGGGCAACCGGGGAGCTGTTTTTT. This encodes CASSTGQGATGELFF.